These T cell receptor beta chains were read from a single sample in a study of circulating tumor DNA in untreated peripheral T-cell lymphoma. Sequencing used immunoSEQ multiplex PCR; TCRdb keeps in-frame clones, though not all of them. The table includes roughly 7,100 clones, 70% to 80% detected once. Sequences were obtained from tumor tissue. Receptor source: a human donor with peripheral T-cell lymphoma. CDR3s include the opening cysteine and the closing phenylalanine or tryptophan. Fields, in order: J gene, clone size, V gene, CDR3 protein. A row's size may be missing; if present it is once, few, many or a size class.

>TRBJ1-4|.|TRBV28
CASSYRSTSGEKLFF
>TRBJ2-3|.|TRBV11-3
CASSSDGTSTDTQYF
>TRBJ2-2|.|TRBV6-8
CASRYRGNTGELFF
>TRBJ1-5|.|TRBV19
CASAGVRVNQPQHF
>TRBJ2-5|.|TRBV5-1
CASSQYRERETQYF
>TRBJ1-2|.|TRBV25-1
CASSEGQVYGYTF
>TRBJ1-5|.|TRBV25-1
CASSAGISNQPQHF
>TRBJ1-2|few|TRBV19
CANVTGSGGYTF
>TRBJ1-5|few|TRBV18
CASSDRTGRSQPQHF
>TRBJ2-2|once|TRBV28
CASSTWLAGGGNTGELFF
>TRBJ1-5|.|TRBV29-1
CSVRQGYDQPQHF
>TRBJ2-4|.|TRBV25-1
CASSELEVGAKNIQYF
>TRBJ2-6|.|TRBV11-3
CASSLEFSGANVLTF
>TRBJ1-4|.|TRBV15
CATSKAAGGWSEKLFF
>TRBJ2-1|.|TRBV11-3
CASSSDRASYNEQFF
>TRBJ2-5|.|TRBV6-1
CAISEGSGAGETQYF
>TRBJ2-1|.|TRBV30
CAWKGQGLYNEQFF
>TRBJ1-4|.|TRBV10-3
CAISEILGKINEKLFF
>TRBJ1-5|.|TRBV6-8
CASSRQGDQPQHF
>TRBJ1-2|.|TRBV6-8
CASLLYGTGVVYGYTF
>TRBJ1-1|.|TRBV18
CANSPPTDTEAFF
>TRBJ2-1|.|TRBV6-8
CASSFGLAGGQDEQFF
>TRBJ2-7|.|TRBV28
CASSPVGQGPYEQYF
>TRBJ1-2|.|TRBV19
CASRITGFYESGYTF
>TRBJ1-3|.|TRBV28
CASSLLGAGVYF
>TRBJ1-2|.|TRBV18
CASSPMWNYGYTF
>TRBJ1-3|.|TRBV15
CATSLQHSRNTIYF
>TRBJ2-7|.|TRBV30
CAWTGTAYEQYF
>TRBJ2-4|.|TRBV19
CASSIYDNLAKNIQYF
>TRBJ1-1|.|TRBV30
CAWSVWVTGYTEAFF
>TRBJ1-2|.|TRBV6-8
CASSSQGTGVYGYTF
>TRBJ1-4|.|TRBV29-1
CSVEDSGATNEKLFF
>TRBJ2-6|.|TRBV11-3
CASSLHSQSSGANVLTF
>TRBJ1-6|once|TRBV6-8
CASSYETAGRHNSPLHF
>TRBJ1-5|.|TRBV19
CASSMDRRNQPQHF
>TRBJ2-5|.|TRBV28
CATTGGLETQYF
>TRBJ1-4|.|TRBV7-6
CASSPQGSNEKLFF
>TRBJ1-3|once|TRBV19
CASRTAGNTIYF
>TRBJ2-3|.|TRBV19
CASSNSRISTDTQYF
>TRBJ1-2|.|TRBV28
CASSSRGYGYTF
>TRBJ1-2|.|TRBV9
CASGGGANYGYTF